Listed below are T cell receptor beta chains from one sample, sequenced in a study of cytomegalovirus exposure and HLA in healthy donors. Profiled with immunoSEQ multiplex PCR; TCRdb holds only in-frame clones, not every one. The sample consists of 98,000 or so clones, around 95% of them appearing once. The sequenced material came from PBMCs. These receptors were taken from a woman under 30 in good health and CMV-seronegative. Both conserved end residues are part of each CDR3. D genes are given only for firm matches. Expanded clones are given a class, and other clones once, few, many or no size at all.

d_call: NA
v_call: TRBV28
j_call: TRBJ2-7
clone_size: NA
cdr3_nt: TGTGCCAGCAGCCTAACAGGCACCTACGAGCAGTACTTC
cdr3_aa: CASSLTGTYEQYF

d_call: TRBD1
v_call: TRBV13
j_call: TRBJ2-7
clone_size: once
cdr3_nt: TGTGCCAGCAGCTTGGGGGACAGATTTTATGAGCAGTACTTC
cdr3_aa: CASSLGDRFYEQYF

d_call: NA
v_call: TRBV7-7
j_call: TRBJ1-1
clone_size: NA
cdr3_nt: TGTGCCAGCAGCTCCGGTCCCAACACTGAAGCTTTCTTT
cdr3_aa: CASSSGPNTEAFF

d_call: TRBD1
v_call: TRBV7-9
j_call: TRBJ1-5
clone_size: NA
cdr3_nt: TGTGCCAGCAGCCCACAGGGGGGGAATCAGCCCCAGCATTTT
cdr3_aa: CASSPQGGNQPQHF

d_call: NA
v_call: TRBV7-8
j_call: TRBJ1-2
clone_size: NA
cdr3_nt: TGTGCCAGCGGAAGTAGCTCAGGGGTGGATGGCTACACCTTC
cdr3_aa: CASGSSSGVDGYTF

d_call: NA
v_call: TRBV27
j_call: TRBJ1-1
clone_size: NA
cdr3_nt: TGTGCCACCTCGGACAGAAACACTGAAGCTTTCTTT
cdr3_aa: CATSDRNTEAFF

d_call: NA
v_call: TRBV10-3
j_call: TRBJ2-7
clone_size: once
cdr3_nt: TGTGCCATCAGTCCGGGACTGACTTACGAGCAGTACTTC
cdr3_aa: CAISPGLTYEQYF

d_call: TRBD2
v_call: TRBV28
j_call: TRBJ2-5
clone_size: NA
cdr3_nt: TGTGCCAGCAGTTTATGGCTAGCGGGAACCCAAGAGACCCAGTACTTC
cdr3_aa: CASSLWLAGTQETQYF

d_call: TRBD1
v_call: TRBV10-3
j_call: TRBJ2-5
clone_size: NA
cdr3_nt: TGTGCCATCAGTAAGACAGGGGAGCAAGAGACCCAGTACTTC
cdr3_aa: CAISKTGEQETQYF

d_call: NA
v_call: TRBV28
j_call: TRBJ1-2
clone_size: NA
cdr3_nt: TGTGCCAGCAGTTTTCCGAGTCGGGGCTATGGCTACACCTTC
cdr3_aa: CASSFPSRGYGYTF

d_call: NA
v_call: TRBV30
j_call: TRBJ2-5
clone_size: NA
cdr3_nt: TGTGCCTGGAGTGAGCGGGCCCTAGAGACCCAGTACTTC
cdr3_aa: CAWSERALETQYF

d_call: NA
v_call: TRBV6-5
j_call: TRBJ2-7
clone_size: NA
cdr3_nt: TGTGCCAGCGGCGCAGGGAATAAGCAGTACTTC
cdr3_aa: CASGAGNKQYF

d_call: NA
v_call: TRBV19
j_call: TRBJ2-2
clone_size: NA
cdr3_nt: TGTGCCAGTAGTATATCGGGGGGCTACACCGGGGAGCTGTTTTTT
cdr3_aa: CASSISGGYTGELFF

d_call: TRBD2
v_call: TRBV4-1
j_call: TRBJ2-1
clone_size: NA
cdr3_nt: TGCGCCAGCAGACAGCCGGGACTAGCGGGGGGTCCGATCTACAATGAGCAGTTCTTC
cdr3_aa: CASRQPGLAGGPIYNEQFF

d_call: NA
v_call: TRBV7-9
j_call: TRBJ1-1
clone_size: NA
cdr3_nt: TGTGCCAGCAGCCCGAGCCCGCTGAACACTGAAGCTTTCTTT
cdr3_aa: CASSPSPLNTEAFF

d_call: TRBD1
v_call: TRBV18
j_call: TRBJ2-6
clone_size: NA
cdr3_nt: TGTGCCAGCTCACCGCGGACAGGGGACTACTCTGGGGCCAACGTCCTGACTTTC
cdr3_aa: CASSPRTGDYSGANVLTF

d_call: NA
v_call: TRBV4-1
j_call: TRBJ1-2
clone_size: NA
cdr3_nt: TGCGCCAGCAGCCAAGTAATTGAAGGGGCGGGGGGCTACACCTTC
cdr3_aa: CASSQVIEGAGGYTF

d_call: NA
v_call: TRBV30
j_call: TRBJ2-2
clone_size: NA
cdr3_nt: TGTGCCTGGAGCGCGGGGCTCGGGGAGCTGTTTTTT
cdr3_aa: CAWSAGLGELFF

d_call: TRBD1
v_call: TRBV28
j_call: TRBJ1-2
clone_size: NA
cdr3_nt: TGTGCCAGCAGTTCGCGGGACAGGGATAGTATCTATGGCTACACCTTC
cdr3_aa: CASSSRDRDSIYGYTF

d_call: TRBD1
v_call: TRBV13
j_call: TRBJ1-2
clone_size: NA
cdr3_nt: TGTGCCAGCAGCTTAAAGGGGGCAGGGAATTATGGCTACACCTTC
cdr3_aa: CASSLKGAGNYGYTF

d_call: TRBD1
v_call: TRBV5-1
j_call: TRBJ2-7
clone_size: once
cdr3_nt: TGCGCCAGCAGCTTGGAGGGGGCGGCCTACGAGCAGTACTTC
cdr3_aa: CASSLEGAAYEQYF

d_call: NA
v_call: TRBV10-3
j_call: TRBJ1-5
clone_size: NA
cdr3_nt: TGTGCCATCAGACGGGAAGTTCGACAGCCCCAGCATTTT
cdr3_aa: CAIRREVRQPQHF

d_call: TRBD1
v_call: TRBV2
j_call: TRBJ1-1
clone_size: NA
cdr3_nt: TGTGCCAGCAGTAAGGACAGGAGGGTTGAAGCTTTCTTT
cdr3_aa: CASSKDRRVEAFF

d_call: TRBD2
v_call: TRBV4-2
j_call: TRBJ2-2
clone_size: NA
cdr3_nt: TGTGCCAGCAGCGCCCTGGGGGGGGCCGGGGAGCTGTTTTTT
cdr3_aa: CASSALGGAGELFF

d_call: NA
v_call: TRBV6-1
j_call: TRBJ2-1
clone_size: NA
cdr3_nt: TGTGCCAGCAGTCCGAGACAGGCGGGCATCAATGAGCAGTTCTTC
cdr3_aa: CASSPRQAGINEQFF

d_call: NA
v_call: TRBV29-1
j_call: TRBJ2-1
clone_size: NA
cdr3_nt: TGCAGCGTTGAAACACGAAACAATGAGCAGTTCTTC
cdr3_aa: CSVETRNNEQFF

d_call: NA
v_call: TRBV10-3
j_call: TRBJ2-7
clone_size: NA
cdr3_nt: TGTGCCATCAGTGAGCCGCCCAGGGGTGCCTACGAGCAGTACTTC
cdr3_aa: CAISEPPRGAYEQYF

d_call: TRBD2
v_call: TRBV30
j_call: TRBJ2-1
clone_size: NA
cdr3_nt: TGTGCCTGGGGACTAGCTGCCTACAATGAGCAGTTCTTC
cdr3_aa: CAWGLAAYNEQFF

d_call: TRBD1
v_call: TRBV28
j_call: TRBJ1-2
clone_size: once
cdr3_nt: TGTGCCAGCAGCATACAGGGGAAAAGCTATGGCTACACCTTC
cdr3_aa: CASSIQGKSYGYTF

d_call: TRBD2
v_call: TRBV7-8
j_call: TRBJ2-3
clone_size: NA
cdr3_nt: TGTGCCAGCAGCTCCTTTTTTGCGGGGGGACTAACAGATACGCAGTATTTT
cdr3_aa: CASSSFFAGGLTDTQYF

d_call: TRBD1
v_call: TRBV19
j_call: TRBJ1-5
clone_size: NA
cdr3_nt: TGTGCCAGTAGTAACTACCGGGACAGGGGACGCAATCAGCCCCAGCATTTT
cdr3_aa: CASSNYRDRGRNQPQHF

d_call: NA
v_call: TRBV13
j_call: TRBJ2-7
clone_size: NA
cdr3_nt: TGTGCCAGCAGCGTCTTGGGGAGGTACGAGCAGTACTTC
cdr3_aa: CASSVLGRYEQYF

d_call: TRBD1
v_call: TRBV5-1
j_call: TRBJ2-7
clone_size: NA
cdr3_nt: TGCGCCAGCAGCTCCACCGGGACAGGGCCCTACGAGCAGTACTTC
cdr3_aa: CASSSTGTGPYEQYF

d_call: TRBD1
v_call: TRBV5-1
j_call: TRBJ2-4
clone_size: NA
cdr3_nt: TGCGCCAGCAGAGAGGGGGCGGCGAACATTCAGTACTTC
cdr3_aa: CASREGAANIQYF

d_call: TRBD1
v_call: TRBV6-8
j_call: TRBJ1-5
clone_size: NA
cdr3_nt: TGTGCCAGCAGTTGCCCGGGACAGGGTAACAATCAGCCCCAGCATTTT
cdr3_aa: CASSCPGQGNNQPQHF

d_call: TRBD2
v_call: TRBV7-6
j_call: TRBJ2-5
clone_size: once
cdr3_nt: TGTGCCAGCAGCTCCGGGACTAAAGAGACCCAGTACTTC
cdr3_aa: CASSSGTKETQYF

d_call: TRBD2
v_call: TRBV30
j_call: TRBJ2-7
clone_size: NA
cdr3_nt: TGTGCCTGGAGTTCTAGCGGGGGGAACGAGCAGTACTTC
cdr3_aa: CAWSSSGGNEQYF

d_call: NA
v_call: TRBV4-3
j_call: TRBJ2-7
clone_size: NA
cdr3_nt: TGCGCCAGCAGCCAAGACGTCTACGCCCCACAGAACGGGCAGTACTTC
cdr3_aa: CASSQDVYAPQNGQYF

d_call: TRBD1
v_call: TRBV6-5
j_call: TRBJ1-5
clone_size: NA
cdr3_nt: TGTGCCAGCAGTTATGAAACAGGGGGTCAGCCCCAGCATTTT
cdr3_aa: CASSYETGGQPQHF

d_call: TRBD1
v_call: TRBV28
j_call: TRBJ1-2
clone_size: NA
cdr3_nt: TGTGCCAGCAGTTCCGGGACAGGTTATTATACTAACTATGGCTACACCTTC
cdr3_aa: CASSSGTGYYTNYGYTF

d_call: NA
v_call: TRBV11-2
j_call: TRBJ2-7
clone_size: NA
cdr3_nt: TGTGCCAGCAGCTTAGGACATTCTGAGCAGTACTTC
cdr3_aa: CASSLGHSEQYF

d_call: NA
v_call: TRBV7-2
j_call: TRBJ2-7
clone_size: once
cdr3_nt: TGTGCCAGCGGAGACCCCCTTGGGTTCTACGAGCAGTACTTC
cdr3_aa: CASGDPLGFYEQYF

d_call: TRBD1
v_call: TRBV6-1
j_call: TRBJ1-2
clone_size: NA
cdr3_nt: TGTGCCAGCAGTGAACAGACAGGGGTTGCCTATGGCTACACCTTC
cdr3_aa: CASSEQTGVAYGYTF

d_call: NA
v_call: TRBV7-9
j_call: TRBJ2-3
clone_size: once
cdr3_nt: TGTGCCAGCAGCCCGCCTGTTTTAGGGGCAGATACGCAGTATTTT
cdr3_aa: CASSPPVLGADTQYF

d_call: TRBD2
v_call: TRBV5-1
j_call: TRBJ2-3
clone_size: NA
cdr3_nt: TGCGCCAGCAGCTTGGACGCGGGAGGCCTCAGCACAGATACGCAGTATTTT
cdr3_aa: CASSLDAGGLSTDTQYF

d_call: TRBD1
v_call: TRBV7-6
j_call: TRBJ2-4
clone_size: NA
cdr3_nt: TGTGCCAGCAGCTTAGTTCAGGGGGACATTCAGTACTTC
cdr3_aa: CASSLVQGDIQYF

d_call: TRBD2
v_call: TRBV4-1
j_call: TRBJ2-5
clone_size: NA
cdr3_nt: TGCGCCAGCAGTAGAACCGGGGGGACCCAAGAGACCCAGTACTTC
cdr3_aa: CASSRTGGTQETQYF

d_call: NA
v_call: TRBV6-1
j_call: TRBJ2-2
clone_size: NA
cdr3_nt: TGTGCCAGCAGTGCAAACAGGGGGGGCACCGGGGAGCTGTTTTTT
cdr3_aa: CASSANRGGTGELFF

d_call: NA
v_call: TRBV15
j_call: TRBJ2-7
clone_size: once
cdr3_nt: TGTGCCACCAGCAGGGAAAGGACAGTGAACTACGAGCAGTACTTC
cdr3_aa: CATSRERTVNYEQYF

d_call: NA
v_call: TRBV5-4
j_call: TRBJ1-1
clone_size: NA
cdr3_nt: TGTGCCAGCAGCTTGAGGGGAGGGGTAGGGGGTCAGAACACTGAAGCTTTCTTT
cdr3_aa: CASSLRGGVGGQNTEAFF

d_call: TRBD1
v_call: TRBV27
j_call: TRBJ1-6
clone_size: NA
cdr3_nt: TGTGCCAGCAGGGGACAGGTTTATTCACCCCTCCACTTT
cdr3_aa: CASRGQVYSPLHF

d_call: NA
v_call: TRBV6-1
j_call: TRBJ2-7
clone_size: NA
cdr3_nt: TGTGCCAGCGGCGCAGGGAATAAGCAGTACTTC
cdr3_aa: CASGAGNKQYF

d_call: TRBD1
v_call: TRBV18
j_call: TRBJ2-7
clone_size: NA
cdr3_nt: TGTGCCAGCTCACCCAACGGAGACAGGGGCAACTACGAGCAGTACTTC
cdr3_aa: CASSPNGDRGNYEQYF

d_call: TRBD2
v_call: TRBV7-7
j_call: TRBJ2-1
clone_size: NA
cdr3_nt: TGTGCTAGCAGCTCCTTAGCGGGGGGGCTCAGTGAGCAGTTCTTC
cdr3_aa: CASSSLAGGLSEQFF

d_call: NA
v_call: TRBV5-1
j_call: TRBJ2-3
clone_size: NA
cdr3_nt: TGCGCCAGCAGCCCGAAACCTGGACTACTTATCACAGATACGCAGTATTTT
cdr3_aa: CASSPKPGLLITDTQYF

d_call: TRBD1
v_call: TRBV7-3
j_call: TRBJ1-2
clone_size: NA
cdr3_nt: TGTGCCAGCAGCCCGGGACAGGGCCGGGGCTACACCTTC
cdr3_aa: CASSPGQGRGYTF

d_call: NA
v_call: TRBV5-1
j_call: TRBJ2-5
clone_size: NA
cdr3_nt: TGCGCCAGCGCTTTGTCGAGAGGTACACAAGAGACCCAGTACTTC
cdr3_aa: CASALSRGTQETQYF

d_call: TRBD1
v_call: TRBV5-1
j_call: TRBJ1-6
clone_size: NA
cdr3_nt: TGCGCCAGCAGTTCGGACAGGGGTAATTCACCCCTCCACTTT
cdr3_aa: CASSSDRGNSPLHF

d_call: NA
v_call: TRBV30
j_call: TRBJ1-2
clone_size: NA
cdr3_nt: TGTGCCTGGAGTCCCGGGAGTAACTATGGCTACACCTTC
cdr3_aa: CAWSPGSNYGYTF

d_call: NA
v_call: TRBV28
j_call: TRBJ2-7
clone_size: NA
cdr3_nt: TGTGCCAGCACTGAGGGCCACCCCTACGAGCAGTACTTC
cdr3_aa: CASTEGHPYEQYF